This entry concerns a single TCR beta chain. This record comes from a study of T cells after yellow fever vaccination. J was trimmed by 1 base and V by 6 bases; bases with no gene match: 11. The CDR3 spans 17 residues. Looked up from germline, CDR1 is LNHDA and CDR2 is SQIVND (reference sequence). The authors made TCR cDNA by 5'RACE template switching, adding a universal primer site and UMIs. From the 5' RACE reads, TCRdb called clonotypes with MiXCR, one entry per CDR3 protein. In the table there are roughly 330,000 distinct CDR3 sequences, almost 4% of which are singletons. This TCR was sampled from a man between 18 and 29 years old who received the YFV17D yellow fever vaccine. The chain has TRBV19 and TRBJ1-5; 8 bases match TRBD1. Here the sequenced sample was PBMCs, taken 5 days after the yellow fever booster vaccination. CDR3 coding DNA: TGTGCCAGTAGACAGAGGGGACAGGCGAGGAGCAATCAGCCCCAGCATTTT. It encodes CASRQRGQARSNQPQHF.